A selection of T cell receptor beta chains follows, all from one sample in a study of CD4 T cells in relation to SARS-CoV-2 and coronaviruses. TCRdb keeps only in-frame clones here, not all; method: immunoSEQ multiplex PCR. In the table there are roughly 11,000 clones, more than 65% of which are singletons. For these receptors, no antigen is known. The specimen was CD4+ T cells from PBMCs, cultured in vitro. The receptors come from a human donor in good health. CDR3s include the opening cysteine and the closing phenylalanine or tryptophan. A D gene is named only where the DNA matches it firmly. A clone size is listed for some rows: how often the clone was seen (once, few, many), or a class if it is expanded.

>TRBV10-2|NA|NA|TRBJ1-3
CASSESRGPGNTIYF
TGCGCCAGCAGTGAGTCGAGAGGGCCTGGAAACACCATATATTTT
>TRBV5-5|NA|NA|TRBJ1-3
CASSSTGLNTIYF
TGTGCCAGCAGCTCGACAGGTTTAAACACCATATATTTT
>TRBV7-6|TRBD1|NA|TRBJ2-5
CASSTLGQGTQETQYF
TGTGCCAGCAGCACCCTAGGACAGGGGACCCAAGAGACCCAGTACTTC
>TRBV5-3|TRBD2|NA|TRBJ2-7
CARSFDTSGGTYEQYF
TGTGCCAGAAGCTTCGATACTAGCGGGGGGACCTACGAGCAGTACTTC
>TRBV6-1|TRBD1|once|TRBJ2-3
CASSEVSRGRDTQYF
TGTGCCAGCAGTGAAGTGAGCAGGGGGAGAGATACGCAGTATTTT
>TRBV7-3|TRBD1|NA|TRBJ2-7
CASSRTGQGTYEQYF
TGTGCCAGCAGCCGAACGGGACAGGGGACCTACGAGCAGTACTTC
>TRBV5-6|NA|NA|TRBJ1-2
CASSLEVGGRYGYTF
TGTGCCAGCAGCTTGGAAGTGGGGGGCAGGTATGGCTACACCTTC
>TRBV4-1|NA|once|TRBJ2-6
CASSQEWEADAGANVLTF
TGCGCCAGCAGCCAAGAATGGGAAGCGGATGCTGGGGCCAACGTCCTGACTTTC
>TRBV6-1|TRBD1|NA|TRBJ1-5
CASSALRQGNSNQPQHF
TGTGCCAGCAGTGCCCTGCGACAGGGCAACAGCAATCAGCCCCAGCATTTT
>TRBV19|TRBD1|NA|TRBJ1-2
CASSINRGDGYTF
TGTGCCAGTAGTATTAACAGGGGGGATGGCTACACCTTC
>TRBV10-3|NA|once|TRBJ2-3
CAIRETSLLSDTQYF
TGTGCCATCAGGGAGACTAGTCTCTTGTCAGATACGCAGTATTTT
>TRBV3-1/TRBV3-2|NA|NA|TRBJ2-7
CASSQGGAGGEQYF
TGTGCCAGCAGCCAAGGGGGGGCCGGTGGAGAGCAGTACTTC
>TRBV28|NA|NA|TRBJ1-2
CASSLDRYGYTF
TGTGCCAGCAGTTTGGATCGCTATGGCTACACCTTC
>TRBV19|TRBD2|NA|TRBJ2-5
CASSRTGTSGSSRVGETQYF
TGTGCCAGTAGTCGCACCGGGACTAGCGGGAGCTCCCGGGTCGGGGAGACCCAGTACTTC
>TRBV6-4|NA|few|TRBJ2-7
CASSDSIFPPGREQYF
TGTGCCAGCAGTGACTCGATTTTCCCCCCTGGTAGGGAGCAGTACTTC
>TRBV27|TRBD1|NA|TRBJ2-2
CASSLSPFGTGDPGELFF
TGTGCCAGCAGTTTATCCCCTTTCGGGACAGGGGATCCCGGGGAGCTGTTTTTT
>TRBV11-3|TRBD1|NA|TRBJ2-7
CVSVGGLGRGFEQYF
TGTGTCTCGGTAGGGGGTTTGGGCAGGGGGTTCGAGCAGTACTTC
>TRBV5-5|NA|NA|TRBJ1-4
CASSLDRSATNEKLFF
TGTGCCAGCAGCTTGGACCGAAGTGCAACTAATGAAAAACTGTTTTTT
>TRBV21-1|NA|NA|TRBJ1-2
CASRFGGGGYGYTF
TGTGCCAGCAGATTCGGGGGCGGGGGTTATGGCTACACCTTC
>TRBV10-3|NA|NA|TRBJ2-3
CAITRGPTDTQYF
TGTGCCATCACACGGGGGCCCACAGATACGCAGTATTTT
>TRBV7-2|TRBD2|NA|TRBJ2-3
CASSASGGSDTQYF
TGTGCCAGCAGCGCTAGCGGGGGGTCAGATACGCAGTATTTT
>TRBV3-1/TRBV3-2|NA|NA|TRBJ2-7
CASSQASRDYEQYF
TGTGCCAGCAGCCAAGCGAGCCGTGATTACGAGCAGTACTTC
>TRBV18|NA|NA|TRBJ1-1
CASSPPYSQAFF
TGTGCCAGCTCACCACCGTACAGCCAAGCTTTCTTT
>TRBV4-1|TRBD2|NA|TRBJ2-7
CASSQPTSGYEQYF
TGCGCCAGCAGCCAACCGACTAGCGGGTACGAGCAGTACTTC
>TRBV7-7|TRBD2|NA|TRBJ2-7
CASSLYASGNINEQYF
TGTGCTAGCAGCTTATACGCTAGCGGGAACATCAACGAGCAGTACTTC
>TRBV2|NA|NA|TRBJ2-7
CASSIRYEQYF
TGTGCCAGCAGTATTCGATACGAGCAGTACTTC
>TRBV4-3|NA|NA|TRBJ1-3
CASSQELAGVGNTIYF
TGCGCCAGCAGCCAAGAACTGGCAGGGGTAGGAAACACCATATATTTT
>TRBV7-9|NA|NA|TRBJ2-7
CASSLSGPFGYEQYF
TGTGCCAGCAGCTTATCCGGGCCGTTTGGCTACGAGCAGTACTTC
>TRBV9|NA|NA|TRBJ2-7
CASSVGGGGAYEQYF
TGTGCCAGCAGCGTAGGGGGAGGGGGCGCATACGAGCAGTACTTC
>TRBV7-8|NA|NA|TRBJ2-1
CASSRPHRGSYNEQFF
TGTGCCAGCAGCCGCCCTCATCGGGGGAGTTACAATGAGCAGTTCTTC
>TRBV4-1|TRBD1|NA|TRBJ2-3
CASSQDQGALVTQYF
TGCGCCAGCAGCCAAGATCAGGGGGCTTTGGTTACGCAGTATTTT
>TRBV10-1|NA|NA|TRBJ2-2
CASSLSRAAGELFF
TGCGCCAGCAGTCTAAGTAGGGCTGCCGGGGAGCTGTTTTTT
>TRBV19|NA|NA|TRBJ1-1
CASRWGTEAFF
TGTGCCAGTCGCTGGGGCACTGAAGCTTTCTTT
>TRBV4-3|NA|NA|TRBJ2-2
CASSQETRTGELFF
TGCGCCAGCAGCCAAGAGACGAGGACCGGGGAGCTGTTTTTT
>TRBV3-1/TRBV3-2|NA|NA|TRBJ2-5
CASSQEMWARQETQYF
TGTGCCAGCAGCCAAGAAATGTGGGCCCGCCAAGAGACCCAGTACTTC
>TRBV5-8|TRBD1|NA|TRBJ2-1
CASRTGQGRYNEQFF
TGTGCCAGCAGAACCGGACAGGGGAGGTACAATGAGCAGTTCTTC
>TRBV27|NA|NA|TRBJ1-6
CASSFRGGNSPLHF
TGTGCCAGCAGTTTTCGAGGTGGGAATTCACCCCTCCACTTT
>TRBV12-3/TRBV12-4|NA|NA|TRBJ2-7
CASSPGFRYEQYF
TGTGCCAGCAGTCCCGGGTTCCGCTACGAGCAGTACTTC
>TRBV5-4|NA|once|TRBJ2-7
CASSLSRNYEQYF
TGTGCCAGCAGCTTGAGCCGGAACTACGAGCAGTACTTC
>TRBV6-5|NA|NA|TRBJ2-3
CASRVILSRTDTQYF
TGTGCCAGCAGGGTTATCCTTTCACGCACAGATACGCAGTATTTT
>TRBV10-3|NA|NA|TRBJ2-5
CAISENWGLGETQYF
TGTGCCATCAGTGAGAATTGGGGGTTGGGAGAGACCCAGTACTTC
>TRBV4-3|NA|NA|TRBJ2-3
CASSQGLSAGRGADTQYF
TGCGCCAGCAGCCAAGGTTTGAGCGCGGGACGAGGCGCAGATACGCAGTATTTT
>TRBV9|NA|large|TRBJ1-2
CASSWGPNYGYTF
TGTGCCAGCAGCTGGGGGCCTAACTATGGCTACACCTTC
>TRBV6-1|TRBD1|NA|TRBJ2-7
CASSEGQRTGEQYF
TGTGCCAGCAGTGAGGGACAGCGGACAGGAGAGCAGTACTTC
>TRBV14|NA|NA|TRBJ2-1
CASSQVPQPNEQFF
TGTGCCAGCAGCCAAGTTCCACAGCCGAATGAGCAGTTCTTC
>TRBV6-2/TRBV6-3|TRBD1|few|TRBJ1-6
CASSRDRGSYNSPLHF
TGTGCCAGCAGTCGGGACAGGGGATCCTATAATTCACCCCTCCACTTT
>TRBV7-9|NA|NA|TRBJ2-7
CASSLDEDSQYF
TGTGCCAGCAGCTTAGATGAGGACTCGCAGTACTTC
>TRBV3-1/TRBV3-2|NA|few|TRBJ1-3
CASSQGRPGNTIYF
TGTGCCAGCAGCCAGGGAAGACCTGGAAACACCATATATTTT
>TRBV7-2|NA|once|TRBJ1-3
CASSLLHLSGNTIYF
TGTGCCAGCAGCTTATTACACCTCTCTGGAAACACCATATATTTT
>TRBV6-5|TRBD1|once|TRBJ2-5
CASSYLGTGVRETQYF
TGTGCCAGCAGTTACCTGGGGACAGGGGTTAGAGAGACCCAGTACTTC
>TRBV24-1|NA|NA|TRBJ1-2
CATSRGIGYGYTF
TGTGCCACCAGTCGAGGGATAGGCTATGGCTACACCTTC
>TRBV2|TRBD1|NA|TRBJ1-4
CASREQGLPNEKLFF
TGTGCCAGCAGGGAACAGGGGTTACCTAATGAAAAACTGTTTTTT
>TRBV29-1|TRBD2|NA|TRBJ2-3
CSAVGLATDTQYF
TGCAGCGCCGTAGGACTAGCTACAGATACGCAGTATTTT
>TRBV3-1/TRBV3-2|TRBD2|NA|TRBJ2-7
CASSQQLAGGNEQYF
TGTGCCAGCAGCCAACAACTAGCGGGAGGCAACGAGCAGTACTTC
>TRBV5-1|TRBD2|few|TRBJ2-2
CASRWTSDTGELFF
TGCGCCAGCAGGTGGACTAGCGATACCGGGGAGCTGTTTTTT
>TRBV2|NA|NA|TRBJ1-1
CASSEGSSEAFF
TGTGCCAGCAGTGAAGGATCGAGTGAAGCTTTCTTT
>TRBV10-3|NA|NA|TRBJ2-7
CAISGEQGVSYEQYF
TGTGCCATCAGTGGGGAACAGGGAGTATCCTACGAGCAGTACTTC
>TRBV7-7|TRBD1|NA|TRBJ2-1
CASSFRTGDYNEQFF
TGTGCTAGCAGCTTCCGGACAGGGGACTACAATGAGCAGTTCTTC
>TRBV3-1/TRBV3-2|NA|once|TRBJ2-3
CASSQEAARGGAGDTQYF
TGTGCCAGCAGCCAAGAGGCGGCGCGAGGGGGGGCGGGGGATACGCAGTATTTT